The 3 T cell receptor beta chains below all came from one sample that was sequenced in a study of blood T cell repertoires in COVID-19. Profiling relied on immunoSEQ multiplex PCR, and the TCRdb table lists in-frame clones only, not all of them. The sample holds some 260,000 clones, 80% to 90% seen once. Material for sequencing was peripheral blood. These receptors were obtained from an elderly man with acute or convalescent COVID-19.

The table lists this clone with a count of one. The CDR3 sequence is CASSHGLISSGANVLTF. In DNA, the CDR3 is TGTGCCAGCAGCCACGGACTTATTAGCTCTGGGGCCAACGTCCTGACTTTC. The rearrangement joins TRBV14 to TRBJ2-6, with D maybe TRBD2 (5 bases). V was clipped by 3 bases and J by 0 bases, with 12 bases between them. Germline V lookup: CDR1 SGHDN, CDR2 FVKESK. This CDR3 has 17 residues.

The rearrangement joins TRBV5-1 to TRBJ2-1; possible D gene TRBD2, 6 bases. Trimming shortened V by 0 bases and J by 8 bases, and 15 bases separated the two germline ends. Germline V gene data show CDR1 as SGHRS and CDR2 as YFSETQ. There are 15 residues in the CDR3. CDR3 sequence (DNA): TGCGCCAGCAGCTTGGACGGGAGTGGGCCTGATGAGCAGTTCTTC. This sequence encodes CASSLDGSGPDEQFF.

The chain carries TRBV5-1 and TRBJ1-5, with D uncertain. V dropped 2 bases and J dropped 4 bases, with 7 bases sitting between them. Germline CDR1 and CDR2: SGHRS and YFSETQ. The CDR3 loop spans 13 amino acids. The CDR3 coding sequence is TGCGCCAGCAGCTTTGGAGATAATCAGCCCCAGCATTTT. Translated: CASSFGDNQPQHF.